Shown below are 31 T cell receptor beta chains from a single sample sequenced in a study of cytomegalovirus exposure and HLA in healthy donors. Researchers ran the PCR with 60 Vbeta and 13 Jbeta primers. The protocol was immunoSEQ multiplex PCR, while the TCRdb copy is restricted to in-frame clones and leaves out a portion. The profile shows 150,000 or so clones, 70% to 90% of them singletons. Sequencing was done on a sample of PBMCs. The receptor source for this set is a man between 45 and 60 years old in good health and CMV-seronegative.

The chain employs TRBV9 and TRBJ2-3, with a possible D match to TRBD2 (5 bases). Trimming removed 4 bases at V and 3 bases at J, with 9 bases between. This CDR3 has 13 amino acids. CDR1 SGDLS and CDR2 YYNGEE come from the germline V gene. DNA of the CDR3: TGTGCCAGCAGCCTCACGGGGACAGATACGCAGTATTTT. Translated: CASSLTGTDTQYF.

This clone was seen a few times. The rearrangement links TRBV5-1 to TRBJ1-2; 9 bases map to TRBD1. Germline CDR1 reads SGHRS; CDR2 reads YFSETQ. The CDR3 is 14 amino acids. V lost 3 bases to trimming and J lost 2 bases; unmatched junction nucleotides: 2. In nucleotides, the CDR3 is TGCGCCAGCAGCTCCGGGACAGGGAACTATGGCTACACCTTC. Its protein is CASSSGTGNYGYTF.

This clone showed up just once. The junction and the germline gene differ at one end; a read error may be behind it. The chain recombines TRBV7-9 with TRBJ2-7; D unclear. Germline V lookup: CDR1 SEHNR, CDR2 FQNEAQ (reference sequence). The CDR3 totals 17 residues. The DNA for the CDR3 is TGTGCCAGCAGCTTAAGTTCCAGAGGTCATACCTCCTTCGAGCAGTACTTC. The encoded protein is CASSLSSRGHTSFEQYF.

This chain joins TRBV11-2 and TRBJ1-2; 8 bases fit TRBD1. Germline lookup yields CDR1 SGHAT and CDR2 FQNNGV. After removal of 1 base from V and 7 bases from J, the junction contained 17 bases not matched to a gene. The CDR3 is 18 amino acids. The CDR3 is CASSLVARDRFFSGGYTF. The CDR3 DNA follows: TGTGCCAGCAGCTTAGTGGCGAGGGACAGGTTCTTTTCCGGTGGCTACACCTTC.

The chain recombines TRBV9 with TRBJ2-3; no clear D gene. The V end lost 2 bases, the J end lost 0 bases, and 13 bases lay between the germline ends. Germline V lookup: CDR1 SGDLS, CDR2 YYNGEE. The CDR3 totals 16 residues. The CDR3 loop reads CASSVFVELSTDTQYF. The CDR3 nucleotides read TGTGCCAGCAGCGTCTTCGTAGAGCTTAGCACAGATACGCAGTATTTT.

This clone was picked up a small number of times. Distinct nucleotide sequences in the sample also encode this CDR3. The chain links TRBV19 to TRBJ1-1; TRBD1 matches 8 bases. Germline V gene sequence: CDR1 LNHDA, CDR2 SQIVND (reference sequence). The CDR3 is 14 residues long. V shed 7 bases, J shed 1 base, and the junction held 5 bases outside the gene matches. CDR3 in amino acids: CASNPQGGNTEAFF. The CDR3 DNA sequence: TGTGCCAGTAATCCACAGGGGGGGAACACTGAAGCTTTCTTT.

The rearrangement joins TRBV7-9 to TRBJ2-7; TRBD1 matches 10 bases. Germline CDR1 and CDR2: SEHNR and FQNEAQ (reference sequence). The V gene end was trimmed by 5 bases and the J gene end by 4 bases; junction bases not matched to a gene: 2. The CDR3 consists of 13 residues. CDR3 sequence: CASSRTGGYEQYF. In nucleotides, the CDR3 is TGTGCCAGCAGCCGGACAGGGGGTTACGAGCAGTACTTC.

This chain links TRBV7-9 with TRBJ2-3, with 8 positions matching TRBD1. Germline-derived CDR1 and CDR2 are SEHNR and FQNEAQ (reference sequence). This CDR3 has 14 residues. The junction had 3 bases not matched to a gene; V was cut back by 5 bases and J by 2 bases. The CDR3 loop reads CASSRTGYTDTQYF. CDR3 in DNA: TGTGCCAGCAGCCGGACAGGGTACACAGATACGCAGTATTTT. The variable domain in full, completed from reference TRBV7-9 and TRBJ2-3, reads DTGVSQNPRHKITKRGQNVTFRCDPISEHNRLYWYRQTLGQGPEFLTYFQNEAQLEKSRLLSDRFSAERPKGSFSTLEIQRTEQGDSAMYLCASSRTGYTDTQYFGPGTRLTVL.

J is TRBJ1-2 and V is TRBV30; D might be TRBD1 (6 bases). The CDR3 runs 14 residues. Germline loops: CDR1 GTSNPN, CDR2 SVGIG (reference sequence). Trimming shortened V by 0 bases and J by 4 bases, and 12 bases separated the two germline ends. This chain's CDR3 is CAWSVHQGIYGYTF. The DNA for the CDR3 is TGTGCCTGGAGTGTACACCAGGGGATCTATGGCTACACCTTC.

This chain uses TRBV7-6 with TRBJ2-7; D might be TRBD2 (5 bases). CDR1 is SGHVS and CDR2 is FNYEAQ in the germline V gene. The CDR3 covers 13 residues. V was clipped by 5 bases and J by 2 bases, with 10 bases between them. CDR3 sequence (DNA): TGTGCCAGCAGCCCTAGGGAGACCTACGAGCAGTACTTC. It specifies CASSPRETYEQYF.

The chain employs TRBV18 and TRBJ1-4; possible D gene TRBD1, 5 bases. Between the trimmed V and J ends, which lost 3 bases and 5 bases, there was a span of 10 bases. The germline V gene encodes CDR1 KGHSH and CDR2 LQKENI. The CDR3 is made up of 14 amino acids. The chain's CDR3 is CASSPGPGNEKLFF. The CDR3 DNA reads as TGTGCCAGCTCACCTGGGCCAGGGAATGAAAAACTGTTTTTT. The whole variable domain, filled in from reference TRBV18 and TRBJ1-4, reads NAGVMQNPRHLVRRRGQEARLRCSPMKGHSHVYWYRQLPEEGLKFMVYLQKENIIDESGMPKERFSAEFPKEGPSILRIQQVVRGDSAAYFCASSPGPGNEKLFFGSGTQLSVL.

This rearrangement joins TRBV5-5 to TRBJ2-5; possibly TRBD1 for D (6 bases). V was shortened by 0 bases and J by 4 bases, with 19 bases between the two germline ends. There are 17 residues in the CDR3. Germline V gives CDR1 SGHKS, CDR2 YYEKEE (reference sequence). The CDR3: CASSLVGHLLPSETQYF. CDR3 DNA sequence: TGTGCCAGCAGCTTGGTGGGACATTTACTACCATCAGAGACCCAGTACTTC.

This clone was detected only a few times. The rearrangement uses TRBV5-5 and TRBJ2-1, with a possible D match to TRBD1 (6 bases). The germline V and J ends were trimmed by 6 bases and 3 bases, with 19 bases remaining between them. Germline V gene sequence: CDR1 SGHKS, CDR2 YYEKEE (reference sequence). The CDR3 sequence is 16 residues long. This chain's CDR3 is CASTRSVGTNYNEQFF. The CDR3 DNA is TGTGCCAGCACCCGAAGCGTAGGGACAAACTACAATGAGCAGTTCTTC.

This clone was seen more than once but under ten times. The V and J genes are TRBV5-4 and TRBJ2-5; TRBD1 is a possible D gene (5 bases). Germline CDR1 reads SGHNT; CDR2 reads YYREEE (reference sequence). This CDR3 region has 14 residues. V lost 5 bases and J lost 0, with 11 bases in between. In DNA form, the CDR3 reads TGTGCCAGCAGATCTGACAGACACCAAGAGACCCAGTACTTC. Protein sequence: CASRSDRHQETQYF.

J is TRBJ2-1 and V is TRBV10-3; possible D gene TRBD2, 6 bases. This CDR3 is built from 17 residues. V was pared by 0 bases and J by 10 bases, with 22 bases between. The V gene's germline CDR1 is ENHRY and CDR2 SYGVKD. The CDR3 is CAISESYGTRRVEEQFF. DNA for the CDR3: TGTGCCATCAGTGAGTCCTACGGGACCCGGAGGGTAGAGGAGCAGTTCTTC.

This rearrangement joins TRBV27 to TRBJ1-5; no clear D. This CDR3 contains 17 residues. Per germline, CDR1 MNHEY and CDR2 SMNVEV (reference sequence). With 7 bases removed from V and 0 bases from J, the gap between germline ends came to 19 bases. The CDR3 DNA reads TGTGCCAGCACCAACCTGACGGGGATATATAGCAATCAGCCCCAGCATTTT. Its translation: CASTNLTGIYSNQPQHF.

This clone was observed a handful of times. V gene TRBV9 combines with J gene TRBJ1-4; 7 positions agree with TRBD1. The germline V gene has CDR1 SGDLS and CDR2 YYNGEE. The CDR3 is made up of 15 amino acids. V shed 4 bases and J 5 bases; nucleotides not matched to a gene: 8. CDR3 residues: CASSPRQGGNEKLFF. CDR3 coding DNA: TGTGCCAGCAGCCCCCGACAGGGCGGGAATGAAAAACTGTTTTTT. Full variable domain (remainder filled in from reference TRBV9 and TRBJ1-4): DSGVTQTPKHLITATGQRVTLRCSPRSGDLSVYWYQQSLDQGLQFLIQYYNGEERAKGNILERFSAQQFPDLHSELNLSSLELGDSALYFCASSPRQGGNEKLFFGSGTQLSVL.

The gene calls are TRBV28 and TRBJ2-7; no firm D call. The germline V gene has CDR1 MDHEN and CDR2 SYDVKM. This CDR3 region has 12 residues. V lost 3 bases and J 7 bases, leaving 10 bases between the germline ends. In nucleotides, the CDR3 is TGTGCCAGCAGTTTGAGTCTCGGGGAGCAGTACTTC. Translated: CASSLSLGEQYF.

This clone was seen a single time. The chain carries TRBV2 and TRBJ1-1; 8 positions match TRBD1. The CDR3 totals 14 residues. J gave up 5 bases and V 6 bases, and 8 bases lay outside the gene matches. Looked up from germline, CDR1 is SNHLY and CDR2 is FYNNEI. The CDR3 DNA is TGTGCCAGCAGCCTGACAGGGGATCTAACTGAAGCTTTCTTT. This encodes CASSLTGDLTEAFF.

This sequence joins TRBV7-9 and TRBJ1-1; 7 bases align to TRBD1. The CDR3 covers 17 residues. Germline CDR1 SEHNR, CDR2 FQNEAQ (reference sequence). V was clipped by 1 base and J by 4 bases; unmatched bases: 12. The CDR3 region is CASSLGTGRRGGTEAFF. The CDR3 coding sequence is TGTGCCAGCAGCTTAGGGACAGGACGTCGGGGGGGCACTGAAGCTTTCTTT.

This clone was counted between two and nine times. The V gene is TRBV9, the J gene TRBJ2-2; 8 nucleotides line up with TRBD2. From germline, CDR1 is SGDLS and CDR2 YYNGEE. V lost 10 bases to trimming and J lost 5 bases; unmatched junction nucleotides: 7. This CDR3 is 13 amino acids long. CDR3 sequence: CAGGRLATGELFF. CDR3 bases: TGTGCCGGCGGGCGACTAGCGACCGGGGAGCTGTTTTTT.

This chain connects TRBV6-5 to TRBJ2-1; perhaps TRBD1 as D (6 bases). The CDR3 length is 15 residues. Between the trimmed V and J ends, which lost 5 bases and 1 base, there was a span of 12 bases. Germline-derived CDR1 and CDR2 are MNHEY and SVGAGI. CDR3 bases: TGTGCCAGCAGTCTCGACAGGAGGTCCTACAATGAGCAGTTCTTC. It specifies CASSLDRRSYNEQFF.

The rearrangement uses TRBV7-8 and TRBJ2-5; TRBD2 is a possible D gene (6 bases). Trimming shortened V by 5 bases and J by 2 bases, and 18 bases separated the two germline ends. CDR1 and CDR2 from the germline V gene are SGHVS and FQNEAQ. This CDR3 spans 16 amino acids. The DNA of the CDR3 is TGTGCCAGCAGCCTGACCGAGGGGAGGCTACAAGAGACCCAGTACTTC. Its protein is CASSLTEGRLQETQYF. Using reference TRBV7-8 and TRBJ2-5 for the parts outside the CDR3, the full variable domain is GAGVSQSPRYKVAKRGQDVALRCDPISGHVSLFWYQQALGQGPEFLTYFQNEAQLDKSGLPSDRFFAERPEGSVSTLKIQRTQQEDSAVYLCASSLTEGRLQETQYFGPGTRLLVL.

As concerns this clone: This sample also contains other DNA sequences that code for the same CDR3. This rearrangement joins TRBV5-4 to TRBJ1-5; weak D call: TRBD1 (6 bases). Germline-derived CDR1 and CDR2 are SGHNT and YYREEE (reference sequence). This CDR3 is built from 14 residues. V was trimmed by 4 bases and J by 5 bases, leaving 13 bases between them. CDR3 sequence reads: CASSLQGSHQPQHF. The CDR3 DNA reads as TGTGCCAGCAGCCTACAGGGTTCTCATCAGCCCCAGCATTTT.

This sequence joins TRBV11-2 and TRBJ2-1; 8 bases fit TRBD1. The CDR3 is 13 amino acids. The V and J ends lost 5 bases and 9 bases, in that order; junction bases with no gene match: 6. Looked up from germline, CDR1 is SGHAT and CDR2 is FQNNGV. CDR3 in DNA: TGTGCCAGCAGCCCCCGACAGGGGACTGAGCAGTTCTTC. It encodes CASSPRQGTEQFF.

The chain couples TRBV9 to TRBJ2-2; D perhaps matches TRBD2 (6 bases). From germline, CDR1 is SGDLS and CDR2 YYNGEE. The V end lost 1 base, the J end lost 4 bases, and 14 bases lay between the germline ends. The CDR3 has 16 residues. The CDR3 loop reads CASSVTSTHTTGELFF. The CDR3 DNA reads TGTGCCAGCAGCGTAACTAGCACCCATACCACCGGGGAGCTGTTTTTT.

The CDR3 loop reads CASSEMGGGNTEAFF. CDR3 bases: TGTGCCAGCAGTGAAATGGGAGGGGGGAACACTGAAGCTTTCTTT. The J gene is TRBJ1-1, the V gene TRBV2, with D possibly being TRBD1 (6 bases). V shed 2 bases and J shed 1 base, with 11 bases lying between them. This CDR3 is 15 amino acids long. Per the germline V gene, CDR1 is SNHLY and CDR2 is FYNNEI.

This clone appeared a single time. The chain employs TRBV19 and TRBJ1-1, with D tentatively TRBD1 (5 bases). V gave up 10 bases and J gave up 5 bases, with 20 bases separating them. CDR3 length: 14 residues. Germline CDR1 reads LNHDA; CDR2 reads SQIVND (reference sequence). The CDR3 reads CATTFGPAGTEAFF. The CDR3 DNA reads as TGTGCCACTACTTTCGGTCCCGCAGGGACTGAAGCTTTCTTT.

The rearrangement links TRBV5-1 to TRBJ2-3; 7 bases align to TRBD2. CDR1 is SGHRS and CDR2 is YFSETQ in the germline V gene. J lost 1 base, V lost 4 bases, and 12 bases had no gene match. CDR3 length: 17 residues. Here the CDR3 reads CASSGLGGIGGTDTQYF. The CDR3 coding sequence is TGCGCCAGCAGCGGGTTGGGGGGGATTGGTGGCACAGATACGCAGTATTTT.

The chain uses TRBV2 and TRBJ2-7, with a tentative D call TRBD1 (6 bases). V was clipped by 7 bases and J by 2 bases, with 18 bases between them. Germline V CDR1 and CDR2: SNHLY, FYNNEI. CDR3 length equals 15 residues. CDR3: CASKDLAGVTYEQYF. In DNA, the CDR3 is TGTGCCAGCAAGGACCTGGCAGGGGTCACCTACGAGCAGTACTTC. Complete variable domain (other parts from reference TRBV2 and TRBJ2-7): EPEVTQTPSHQVTQMGQEVILRCVPISNHLYFYWYRQILGQKVEFLVSFYNNEISEKSEIFDDQFSVERPDGSNFTLKIRSTKLEDSAMYFCASKDLAGVTYEQYFGPGTRLTVT.

The chain employs TRBV6-5 and TRBJ1-5; 7 bases fit TRBD1. From germline, CDR1 is MNHEY and CDR2 SVGAGI. The trim removed 5 bases at V and 5 bases at J, leaving 9 bases unmatched. The CDR3 length is 15 residues. Here the CDR3 reads CASSPGQRRDQPQHF. CDR3 nucleotide sequence: TGTGCCAGCAGTCCGGGACAGAGAAGGGATCAGCCCCAGCATTTT.